The 18 T cell receptor beta chains below all came from one sample that was sequenced in a study of blood T cell repertoires in COVID-19. The method was immunoSEQ multiplex PCR; TCRdb's version includes in-frame clones alone and lacks a portion of them. Among more than 200,000 clones listed, about four fifths were seen once. The specimen sequenced was peripheral blood. The receptors here all came from a man older than 75 with acute or convalescent COVID-19.

In nucleotides, the CDR3 is TGTGCCAGCAGCTTGGTCAGTCTCTCCTACGAGCAGTACTTC. Translated, it gives CASSLVSLSYEQYF. The chain recombines TRBV7-8 with TRBJ2-7; D is unclear. Germline lookup yields CDR1 SGHVS and CDR2 FQNEAQ. With 3 bases removed from V and 0 bases from J, the gap between germline ends came to 9 bases. CDR3 length: 14 residues.

The V and J genes are TRBV24-1 and TRBJ1-5, with TRBD1 identical over 9 bases. J lost 6 bases, V lost 2 bases, and 7 bases had no gene match. The germline CDR1 and CDR2 sequences are KGHDR and SFDVKD. The length of the CDR3 is 16 residues. This CDR3 is CATSDSTTDRGQPQHF. The CDR3 nucleotides are TGTGCCACCAGTGATTCCACAACGGACAGGGGTCAGCCCCAGCATTTT.

In DNA, the CDR3 is TGTGCCACCAGCAGTACGACACACATTCAGTACTTC. Protein sequence: CATSSTTHIQYF. V and J are TRBV15 and TRBJ2-4; D is undetermined. The CDR3 contains 12 residues. Per germline, CDR1 LNHNV and CDR2 YYDKDF (reference sequence). V was cut by 3 bases and J by 8 bases, with 8 bases left in between.

The chain uses TRBV3-1 (or the pseudogene TRBV3-2) and TRBJ1-2, with TRBD1 as a possible D gene (6 bases). Looked up from germline, CDR1 is LGHDT and CDR2 is YNNKEL (reference sequence). Trimming removed 4 bases at V and 8 bases at J, with 20 bases between. CDR3 size: 15 residues. The CDR3 sequence: CASSPGLPGEGGYTF. For the CDR3, the DNA is TGTGCCAGCAGCCCGGGGCTCCCAGGGGAGGGAGGCTACACCTTC.

The rearrangement uses TRBV5-1 and TRBJ2-3, with 10 bases identical to TRBD2. Germline CDR1 reads SGHRS; CDR2 reads YFSETQ. This CDR3 comprises 15 residues. V was clipped by 4 bases and J by 4 bases; unmatched bases: 6. The DNA of the CDR3 is TGCGCCAGCAGCCCCGGGACTAGCGACTCAGATACGCAGTATTTT. It codes for CASSPGTSDSDTQYF. The full variable domain, in which reference TRBV5-1 and TRBJ2-3 provide the parts outside the CDR3, is KAGVTQTPRYLIKTRGQQVTLSCSPISGHRSVSWYQQTPGQGLQFLFEYFSETQRNKGNFPGRFSGRQFSNSRSEMNVSTLELGDSALYLCASSPGTSDSDTQYFGPGTRLTVL.

CDR3 region: CASSIELAGVVTDTQYF. CDR3 DNA: TGTGCCAGTAGTATAGAACTAGCGGGAGTTGTCACAGATACGCAGTATTTT. J is TRBJ2-3 and V is TRBV19, with TRBD2 matching 11 bases. CDR1 LNHDA and CDR2 SQIVND come from the germline V gene (reference sequence). The CDR3 has 17 residues. The trim removed 0 bases at V and 2 bases at J, leaving 4 bases unmatched.

The chain uses TRBV5-1 and TRBJ2-3; D possibly corresponds to TRBD2 (6 bases). Germline-derived CDR1 and CDR2 are SGHRS and YFSETQ. V gave up 2 bases and J gave up 0 bases, with 16 bases separating them. This CDR3 has 17 amino acids. In DNA form, the CDR3 reads TGCGCCAGCAGCTTCTTTCCTAGTCGGGGGAGCACAGATACGCAGTATTTT. It yields the protein CASSFFPSRGSTDTQYF.

The gene calls are TRBV3-1 (or the pseudogene TRBV3-2) and TRBJ1-2; 7 positions agree with TRBD1. This CDR3 spans 14 amino acids. With 3 bases clipped from V and 4 bases from J, the junction kept 5 bases outside the gene matches. Germline V gene lookup returns CDR1 LGHDT and CDR2 YNNKEL (reference sequence). The chain's CDR3 is CASSQSAGGYGYTF. The CDR3 DNA follows: TGTGCCAGCAGCCAGTCGGCAGGGGGCTATGGCTACACCTTC.

The J gene is TRBJ1-2, the V gene TRBV24-1; 9 nucleotides line up with TRBD1. The CDR3 runs 15 residues. Trimming removed 5 bases from V and 5 bases from J; junction bases left unmatched: 8. CDR1 KGHDR and CDR2 SFDVKD come from the germline V gene. The CDR3 here is CATSARGQGRYGYTF. The DNA of the CDR3 is TGTGCCACCAGTGCCCGGGGACAGGGAAGGTATGGCTACACCTTC.

The rearrangement uses TRBV7-2 and TRBJ2-1; unclear D gene. The CDR3 is made up of 15 amino acids. V lost 6 bases to trimming and J lost 3 bases, with 15 bases between them. The germline V gene has CDR1 SGHTA and CDR2 FQGNSA. The CDR3 coding sequence is TGTGCCAGCAGTTCCCCGGTGGCGGTCTACAATGAGCAGTTCTTC. Translation gives CASSSPVAVYNEQFF.

The sample holds a few counts of this clone. The chain combines TRBV2 with TRBJ1-4, with TRBD1 matching over 8 bases. The CDR3 covers 14 residues. CDR1 and CDR2 (germline): SNHLY, FYNNEI. V lost 7 bases, J lost 5 bases, and 6 bases stayed unmatched. The CDR3 here is CASKPGQVNEKLFF. The DNA for the CDR3 is TGTGCCAGCAAACCGGGACAGGTGAATGAAAAACTGTTTTTT.

In DNA form, the CDR3 reads TGTGCCAGCTCACCACGGACGGACAGGGATGAGACCCAGTACTTC. It translates to CASSPRTDRDETQYF. The V gene is TRBV18, the J gene TRBJ2-5; 8 bases match TRBD1. Germline V CDR1 and CDR2: KGHSH, LQKENI. Trimming removed 1 base from V and 5 bases from J; junction bases left unmatched: 6. This CDR3 region has 15 residues. The whole variable domain, filled in from reference TRBV18 and TRBJ2-5, reads NAGVMQNPRHLVRRRGQEARLRCSPMKGHSHVYWYRQLPEEGLKFMVYLQKENIIDESGMPKERFSAEFPKEGPSILRIQQVVRGDSAAYFCASSPRTDRDETQYFGPGTRLLVL.

This clone is a singleton in its sample. The CDR3 loop is CASSDRQGLNTEAFF. As DNA, the CDR3 is TGTGCCAGCAGCGATCGACAGGGGCTGAACACTGAAGCTTTCTTT. V gene TRBV11-2 combines with J gene TRBJ1-1; 8 bases line up with TRBD1. The germline CDR1 and CDR2 sequences are SGHAT and FQNNGV. V shed 5 bases, J shed 0 bases, and the junction held 5 bases outside the gene matches. CDR3 size: 15 residues.

V gene TRBV18 combines with J gene TRBJ1-4; 7 bases map to TRBD1. Germline values: CDR1 KGHSH, CDR2 LQKENI. This CDR3 is 15 amino acids long. V lost 5 bases to trimming and J lost 5 bases; unmatched junction nucleotides: 8. The CDR3 spells CASSSRQGSNEKLFF. The CDR3, as DNA: TGTGCCAGCTCATCCCGACAGGGTTCGAATGAAAAACTGTTTTTT.

This sequence joins TRBV7-9 and TRBJ1-1, with D possibly TRBD1 on 5 matching bases. Germline CDR1 SEHNR, CDR2 FQNEAQ (reference sequence). Trimming removed 4 bases at V and 0 bases at J, with 12 bases between. CDR3 length equals 15 residues. Here the CDR3 DNA reads TGTGCCAGCAGCTCGGACGGACACATGAACACTGAAGCTTTCTTT. Protein: CASSSDGHMNTEAFF.

The chain has TRBV19 and TRBJ2-3; a possible D gene is TRBD1 (6 bases). The CDR3 spans 15 residues. V was shortened by 5 bases and J by 1 base, with 13 bases between the two germline ends. The germline CDR1 and CDR2 sequences are LNHDA and SQIVND (reference sequence). CDR3 DNA sequence: TGTGCCAGTAGTTATACAGGGTCGGGCACAGATACGCAGTATTTT. Amino acid sequence: CASSYTGSGTDTQYF.

V is TRBV28 and J is TRBJ1-4; D is possibly TRBD1 (5 bases). Germline V gives CDR1 MDHEN, CDR2 SYDVKM. V was clipped by 6 bases and J by 8 bases, with 25 bases between them. CDR3 length: 17 residues. The DNA for the CDR3 is TGTGCCAGCAGCTTCGGGACTGGGGCATTGAGGAACGAAAAACTGTTTTTT. As protein: CASSFGTGALRNEKLFF.

The chain uses TRBV27 and TRBJ2-3, with TRBD1 matching over 7 bases. V lost 2 bases to trimming and J lost 0 bases; unmatched junction nucleotides: 5. Germline values: CDR1 MNHEY, CDR2 SMNVEV (reference sequence). The CDR3 sequence is 16 residues long. CDR3: CASSLLDRSSTDTQYF. For the CDR3, the DNA is TGTGCCAGCAGTTTACTGGACAGGAGTAGCACAGATACGCAGTATTTT.